This T cell receptor beta chain was captured in a study of Graves' ophthalmopathy and Graves' hyperthyroidism. Study findings and constraints: Detection in blood was also observed for most expanded thyroid clonotypes above 0.001 frequency. Predictions made by the model for ophthalmopathy progression reached under 71% sensitivity and about 72% specificity.

TCR beta CDR3 regions were amplified from RNA transcripts. The library came from an HTBI-primed first-round RT-PCR and a second-round multiplex PCR. TCRdb redid the calling of the multiplex PCR reads with MiXCR, one entry per CDR3 protein. The table lists more than 150,000 distinct CDR3 sequences, approximately 38% of them singletons. Germline V CDR1 and CDR2: DFQATT, SNEGSKA (reference sequence). There are 13 residues in the CDR3. V trimming: 3 bases; J trimming: 10 bases; junction bases outside the gene matches: 4. Establishment of the diagnosis relied upon clinical symptoms, serum thyroxine, TRAb, thyroid ultrasound and orbital computed tomography. Isolation of PBMCs was performed using about 9.9 ml of fresh peripheral blood. A remark on this clonotype: Its target is unknown.

The chain links TRBV20-1 to TRBJ1-6; TRBD1 matches at 9 bases. Specimen: peripheral blood. The TCR comes from a woman aged 40 to 49 with Graves' ophthalmopathy. The CDR3 sequence: CSARDRGPSPLHF. CDR3 nucleotides: TGCAGTGCTAGGGACAGGGGCCCATCACCCCTCCACTTT.